This TCR beta chain emerged from a study of T cells after yellow fever vaccination. TCRdb reprocessed the 5' RACE reads via MiXCR and lists one record per CDR3 protein. The sample includes over 250,000 distinct CDR3 sequences, around 5.2% of them seen just once. Looked up from germline, CDR1 is SGHRS and CDR2 is YFSETQ. This CDR3 region has 14 residues. The V gene lost 3 bases and the J gene lost 2 bases, with 11 bases spanning the gap. The TCR originated in a man aged 18 to 29 who received the YFV17D yellow fever vaccine. The chain is built from TRBV5-1 and TRBJ2-5; D gene unclear. Sequencing used CD4+ T cells sorted from PBMCs, obtained on the day of the yellow fever booster vaccination. In nucleotides, the CDR3 is TGCGCCAGCAGCTGGGGAACTGTACAAGAGACCCAGTACTTC. As protein: CASSWGTVQETQYF.